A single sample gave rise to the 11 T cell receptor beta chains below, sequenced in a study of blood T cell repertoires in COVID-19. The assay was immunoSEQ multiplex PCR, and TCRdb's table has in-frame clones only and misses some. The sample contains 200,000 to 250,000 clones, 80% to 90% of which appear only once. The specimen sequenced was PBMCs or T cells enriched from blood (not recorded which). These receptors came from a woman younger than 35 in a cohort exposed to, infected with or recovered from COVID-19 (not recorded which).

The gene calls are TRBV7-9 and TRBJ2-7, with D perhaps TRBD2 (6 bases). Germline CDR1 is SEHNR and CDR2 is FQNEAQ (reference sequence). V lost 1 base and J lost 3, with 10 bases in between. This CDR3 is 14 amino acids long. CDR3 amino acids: CASSLELGGYEQYF. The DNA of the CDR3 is TGTGCCAGCAGCTTAGAGCTCGGGGGCTACGAGCAGTACTTC. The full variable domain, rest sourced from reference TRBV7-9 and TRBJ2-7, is DTGVSQNPRHKITKRGQNVTFRCDPISEHNRLYWYRQTLGQGPEFLTYFQNEAQLEKSRLLSDRFSAERPKGSFSTLEIQRTEQGDSAMYLCASSLELGGYEQYFGPGTRLTVT.

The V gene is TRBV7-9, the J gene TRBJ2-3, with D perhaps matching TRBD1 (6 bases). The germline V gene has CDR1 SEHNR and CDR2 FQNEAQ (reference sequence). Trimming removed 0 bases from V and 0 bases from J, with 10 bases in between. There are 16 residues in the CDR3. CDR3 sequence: CASSLAWDTSTDTQYF. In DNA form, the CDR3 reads TGTGCCAGCAGCTTAGCCTGGGACACCAGCACAGATACGCAGTATTTT.

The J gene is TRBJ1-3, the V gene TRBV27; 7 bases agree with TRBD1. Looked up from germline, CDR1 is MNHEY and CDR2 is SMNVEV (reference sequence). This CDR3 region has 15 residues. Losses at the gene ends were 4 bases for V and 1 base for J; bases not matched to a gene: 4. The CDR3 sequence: CASSSNRGSGNTIYF. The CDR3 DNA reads TGTGCCAGCAGTTCGAACAGGGGTTCTGGAAACACCATATATTTT.

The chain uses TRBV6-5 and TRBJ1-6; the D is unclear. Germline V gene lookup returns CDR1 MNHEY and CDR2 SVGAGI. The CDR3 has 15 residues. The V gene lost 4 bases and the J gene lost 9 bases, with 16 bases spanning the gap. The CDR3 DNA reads TGTGCCAGCAGTTCACAATCAGGCTTGGTTTCACCCCTCCACTTT. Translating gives CASSSQSGLVSPLHF.

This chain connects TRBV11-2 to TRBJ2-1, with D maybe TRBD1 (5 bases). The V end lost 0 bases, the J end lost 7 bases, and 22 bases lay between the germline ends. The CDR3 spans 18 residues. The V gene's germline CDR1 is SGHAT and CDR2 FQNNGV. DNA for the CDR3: TGTGCCAGCAGCTTAGATTTAGGGGTGGACGAGATGGGGAATGAGCAGTTCTTC. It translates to CASSLDLGVDEMGNEQFF.

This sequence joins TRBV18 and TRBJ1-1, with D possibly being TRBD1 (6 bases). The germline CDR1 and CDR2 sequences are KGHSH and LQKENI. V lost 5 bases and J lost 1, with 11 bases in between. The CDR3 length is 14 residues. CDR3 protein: CASSGDRSNTEAFF. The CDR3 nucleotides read TGTGCCAGCTCAGGAGACAGGTCGAACACTGAAGCTTTCTTT.

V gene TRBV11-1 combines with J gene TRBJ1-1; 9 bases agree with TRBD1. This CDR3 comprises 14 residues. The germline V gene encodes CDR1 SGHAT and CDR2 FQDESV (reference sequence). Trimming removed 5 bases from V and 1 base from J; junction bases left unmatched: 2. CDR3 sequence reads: CASSPGQGNTEAFF. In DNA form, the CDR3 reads TGTGCCAGCAGCCCGGGACAGGGGAACACTGAAGCTTTCTTT.

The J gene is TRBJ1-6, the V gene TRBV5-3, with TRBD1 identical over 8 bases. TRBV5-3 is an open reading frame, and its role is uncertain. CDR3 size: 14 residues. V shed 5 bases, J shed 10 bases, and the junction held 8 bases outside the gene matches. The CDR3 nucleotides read TGTGCCAGAAGGAAGACAGGGGTGGAATCACCCCTCCACTTT. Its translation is CARRKTGVESPLHF.

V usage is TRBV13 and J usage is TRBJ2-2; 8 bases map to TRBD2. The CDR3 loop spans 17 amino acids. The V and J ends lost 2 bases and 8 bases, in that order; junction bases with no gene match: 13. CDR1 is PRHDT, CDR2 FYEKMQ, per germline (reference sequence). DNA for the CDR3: TGTGCCAGCAGCTTACCGGGAGGGTACCGCAAACCGGGGGAGCTGTTTTTT. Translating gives CASSLPGGYRKPGELFF.

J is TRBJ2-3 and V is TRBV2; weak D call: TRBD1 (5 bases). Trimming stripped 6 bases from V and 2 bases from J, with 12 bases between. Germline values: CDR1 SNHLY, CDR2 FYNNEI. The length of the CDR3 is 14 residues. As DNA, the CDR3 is TGTGCCAGCAGCCTACAGACAGTCACAGATACGCAGTATTTT. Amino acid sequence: CASSLQTVTDTQYF.

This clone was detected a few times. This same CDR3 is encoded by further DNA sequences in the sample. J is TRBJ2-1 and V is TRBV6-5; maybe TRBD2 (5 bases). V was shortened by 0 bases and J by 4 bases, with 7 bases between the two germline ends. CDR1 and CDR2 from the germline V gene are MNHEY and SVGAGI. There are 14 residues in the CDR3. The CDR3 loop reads CASSYSRVYNEQFF. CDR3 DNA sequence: TGTGCCAGCAGTTACTCGAGGGTTTACAATGAGCAGTTCTTC.